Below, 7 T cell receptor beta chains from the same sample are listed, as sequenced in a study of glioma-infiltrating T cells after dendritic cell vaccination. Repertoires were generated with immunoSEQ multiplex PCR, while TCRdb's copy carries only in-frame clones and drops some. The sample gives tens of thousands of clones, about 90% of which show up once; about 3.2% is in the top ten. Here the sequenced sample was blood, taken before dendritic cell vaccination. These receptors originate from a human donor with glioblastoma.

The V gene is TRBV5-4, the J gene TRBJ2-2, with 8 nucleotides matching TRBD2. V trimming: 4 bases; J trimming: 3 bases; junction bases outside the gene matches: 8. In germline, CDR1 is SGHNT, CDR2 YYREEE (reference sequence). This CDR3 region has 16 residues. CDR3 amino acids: CASSHPGTRDTGELFF. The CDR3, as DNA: TGTGCCAGCAGCCATCCGGGGACTAGGGACACCGGGGAGCTGTTTTTT.

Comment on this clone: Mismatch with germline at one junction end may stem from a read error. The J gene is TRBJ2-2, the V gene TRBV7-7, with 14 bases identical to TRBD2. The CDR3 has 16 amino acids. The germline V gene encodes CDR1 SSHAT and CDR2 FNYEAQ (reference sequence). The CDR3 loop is CASSLGLAGVGGELFF. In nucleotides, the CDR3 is TGTGCTAGCAGCTTGGGACTAGCGGGGGTCGGCGGGGAGCTGTTTTTT.

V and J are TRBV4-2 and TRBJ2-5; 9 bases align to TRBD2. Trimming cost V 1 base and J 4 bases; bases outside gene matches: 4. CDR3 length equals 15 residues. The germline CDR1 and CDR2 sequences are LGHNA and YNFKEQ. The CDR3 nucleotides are TGTGCCAGCAGCCAAGTCGCGGGAGGGGGAGAGACCCAGTACTTC. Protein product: CASSQVAGGGETQYF.

In DNA, the CDR3 is TGTGCCAGCAGTTCCGGACAGGGAGAATTTGGCTACACCTTC. Protein: CASSSGQGEFGYTF. The gene calls are TRBV11-3 and TRBJ1-2, with 8 positions matching TRBD1. Germline assignment: CDR1 SGHNT and CDR2 YENEEA. The CDR3 runs 14 residues. V dropped 6 bases and J dropped 7; count of bases not matched to a gene: 10.

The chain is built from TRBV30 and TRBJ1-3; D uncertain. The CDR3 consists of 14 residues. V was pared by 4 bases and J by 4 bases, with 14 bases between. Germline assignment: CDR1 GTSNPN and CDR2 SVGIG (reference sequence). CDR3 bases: TGTGCCTGGACCGACCGGACTGGGGGAAACACCATATATTTT. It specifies CAWTDRTGGNTIYF.

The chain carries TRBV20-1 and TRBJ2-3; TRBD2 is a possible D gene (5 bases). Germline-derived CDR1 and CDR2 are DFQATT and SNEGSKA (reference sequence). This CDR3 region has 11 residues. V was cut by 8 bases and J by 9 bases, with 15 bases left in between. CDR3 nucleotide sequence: TGCAGTCGGGGAGATACGGGAACGCAGTATTTT. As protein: CSRGDTGTQYF.

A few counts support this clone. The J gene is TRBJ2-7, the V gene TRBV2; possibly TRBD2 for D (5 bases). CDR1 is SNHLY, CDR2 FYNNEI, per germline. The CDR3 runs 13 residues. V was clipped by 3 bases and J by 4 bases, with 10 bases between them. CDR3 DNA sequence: TGTGCCAGCAGTGATCGAGGCGGGTACGAGCAGTACTTC. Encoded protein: CASSDRGGYEQYF.